Below, one TCR beta chain is given with its context. The sample comes from a study of regulatory T cells in long-lasting Graves disease. The V end was cut by 10 bases, the J end by 4 bases, with 20 bases between. There are 14 residues in the CDR3. CDR1 and CDR2 (germline): LGHDT, YNNKEL (reference sequence). Library construction for TCR beta used iRepertoire HTBI primers and Arm-PCR of CDR3 regions. Each CDR3 protein gets one entry after TCRdb re-called the multiplex PCR reads with MiXCR. The sample gives roughly 610,000 distinct CDR3 sequences, roughly 15% of which show up once; around 12% is in the top ten. Sample time point: newly diagnosed GD, antithyroid drugs for less than 3 months. Generation of the TCR library employed RNA extracted from PBMCs. This sample also belongs to another study, concerning T cells in Graves' hyperthyroidism and ophthalmopathy.

Sequenced material: peripheral blood mononuclear cells (PBMCs), taken at new diagnosis, from a patient treated with antithyroid drugs. This TCR was recovered from a man younger than 30 with Graves disease. V gene TRBV3-1 combines with J gene TRBJ2-7, with D uncertain. The CDR3 is CATSKSQYPYEQYF. DNA for the CDR3: TGTGCCACCTCCAAGTCACAATACCCTTACGAGCAGTACTTC.